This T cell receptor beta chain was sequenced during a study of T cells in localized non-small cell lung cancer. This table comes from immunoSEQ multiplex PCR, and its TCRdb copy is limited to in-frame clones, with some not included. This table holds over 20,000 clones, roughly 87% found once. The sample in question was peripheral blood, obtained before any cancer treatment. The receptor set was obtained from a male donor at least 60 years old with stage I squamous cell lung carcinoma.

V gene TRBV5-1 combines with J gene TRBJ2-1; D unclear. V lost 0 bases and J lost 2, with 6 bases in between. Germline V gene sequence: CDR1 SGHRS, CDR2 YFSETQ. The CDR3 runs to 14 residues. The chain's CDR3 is CASSLGRTYNEQFF. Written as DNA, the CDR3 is TGCGCCAGCAGCTTGGGGCGGACCTACAATGAGCAGTTCTTC.